Listed below are T cell receptor beta chains from one sample, sequenced in a study of blood T cell repertoires in COVID-19. Measured with immunoSEQ multiplex PCR; TCRdb has only the in-frame clones, and not every one. This sample yields 250,000 to 300,000 clones, of which 82% are seen a single time; about 3% belongs to the top ten. The sample was peripheral blood. The receptors shown here come from a woman between 18 and 29 years old with acute or convalescent COVID-19. Each CDR3 is given with its conserved first and last residue. The D gene is left open where the match is weak. Size is omitted from some rows. Given values are once, few, many or a class for expanded clones.

V,size,J,D,CDR3,DNA
TRBV6-6,NA,TRBJ1-5,NA,CASSPTLGDNQPQHF,TGTGCCAGCAGTCCCACCCTAGGAGACAATCAGCCCCAGCATTTT
TRBV29-1,NA,TRBJ1-1,NA,CSVGLWTEAFF,TGCAGCGTGGGACTTTGGACTGAAGCTTTCTTT
TRBV15,NA,TRBJ1-2,TRBD1,CATSGRTGGEDGYTF,TGTGCCACCAGCGGCCGGACAGGGGGCGAGGATGGCTACACCTTC
TRBV29-1,NA,TRBJ2-3,TRBD2,CSVEYTAGVSDTQYF,TGCAGCGTTGAGTATACAGCGGGAGTATCGGATACGCAGTATTTT
TRBV5-4,NA,TRBJ1-1,NA,CASSPERLNTEAFF,TGTGCCAGCAGCCCAGAGAGGTTGAACACTGAAGCTTTCTTT
TRBV23-1,NA,TRBJ1-5,NA,CASGRTTNQPQHF,TGCGCCAGCGGGAGGACAACAAATCAGCCCCAGCATTTT
TRBV28,NA,TRBJ2-7,TRBD1,CASRGGTGPSYEQYF,TGTGCCAGCAGGGGCGGGACAGGGCCCTCCTACGAGCAGTACTTC
TRBV7-3,NA,TRBJ2-3,NA,CASSLTIGEADTQYF,TGTGCCAGCAGCTTAACAATAGGGGAAGCAGATACGCAGTATTTT
TRBV6-2/TRBV6-3,few,TRBJ2-1,NA,CASSRGVEQFF,TGTGCCAGCAGTCGCGGGGTTGAGCAGTTCTTC
TRBV5-1,once,TRBJ1-1,NA,CASSLADTGIEAFF,TGCGCCAGCAGCTTGGCCGACACAGGGATAGAAGCTTTCTTT
TRBV10-3,NA,TRBJ2-2,NA,CAISETGTGELFF,TGTGCCATCAGTGAGACAGGTACCGGGGAGCTGTTTTTT
TRBV6-2/TRBV6-3,NA,TRBJ1-1,TRBD1,CASSSPGQGATEAFF,TGTGCCAGCAGTTCCCCCGGACAGGGGGCGACTGAAGCTTTCTTT
TRBV4-3,NA,TRBJ2-7,TRBD1,CASSQEGAETGMFRYEQYF,TGCGCCAGCAGCCAAGAAGGGGCCGAGACAGGGATGTTTCGGTACGAGCAGTACTTC
TRBV20-1,NA,TRBJ2-7,NA,CSASLTYEQYF,TGCAGTGCTAGTTTAACCTACGAGCAGTACTTC
TRBV20-1,NA,TRBJ2-2,NA,CSASRQGLDGELFF,TGCAGTGCTAGTCGGCAGGGGTTGGACGGGGAGCTGTTTTTT
TRBV5-4,few,TRBJ2-5,TRBD2,CASSLSGGPWETQYF,TGTGCCAGCAGCTTGTCGGGAGGGCCCTGGGAGACCCAGTACTTC
TRBV2,NA,TRBJ1-1,TRBD1,CASSGQGRNTEAFF,TGTGCCAGCAGCGGACAGGGGCGGAACACTGAAGCTTTCTTT
TRBV2,once,TRBJ2-2,TRBD2,CASSVGPSGSRGELFF,TGTGCCAGCAGTGTGGGGCCTAGCGGGAGTAGGGGGGAGCTGTTTTTT
TRBV10-3,NA,TRBJ2-7,TRBD1,CATRQGDEQYF,TGTGCCACAAGACAGGGCGACGAGCAGTACTTC
TRBV14,once,TRBJ2-3,TRBD2,CASSQRTSGSRVQYF,TGTGCCAGCAGCCAAAGAACTAGCGGGTCTAGGGTGCAGTATTTT
TRBV5-5,NA,TRBJ2-1,NA,CASSFTGVEFF,TGTGCCAGCAGCTTTACCGGGGTGGAGTTCTTC
TRBV2,NA,TRBJ1-1,NA,CASSPREGNTEAFF,TGTGCCAGCAGTCCCAGGGAGGGCAACACTGAAGCTTTCTTT
TRBV28,NA,TRBJ1-2,TRBD1,CASSSRGRGWDGYTF,TGTGCCAGCAGTTCGAGGGGGCGGGGATGGGATGGCTACACCTTC
TRBV7-2,NA,TRBJ1-2,NA,CASSLGRVDRNGYTF,TGTGCCAGCAGCTTAGGTCGGGTAGATCGTAATGGCTACACCTTC
TRBV3-1/TRBV3-2,once,TRBJ1-1,TRBD1,CASSQRGTGRGEAFF,TGTGCCAGCAGCCAGAGGGGGACAGGGAGGGGCGAAGCTTTCTTT
TRBV15,NA,TRBJ2-3,TRBD2,CATSRGLAGDTQYF,TGTGCCACCAGCAGAGGTCTAGCGGGAGATACGCAGTATTTT
TRBV9,once,TRBJ1-1,TRBD1,CASSVETGPYDEAFF,TGTGCCAGCAGCGTTGAGACAGGGCCATACGATGAAGCTTTCTTT
TRBV9,NA,TRBJ2-4,NA,CASSGTAGVDIQYF,TGTGCCAGCAGCGGAACCGCCGGGGTTGACATTCAGTACTTC
TRBV7-9,NA,TRBJ2-7,TRBD2,CASSLLAGTLEQYF,TGTGCCAGCAGCTTACTAGCGGGAACACTCGAGCAGTACTTC
TRBV14,NA,TRBJ2-1,TRBD2,CASSRLAGGEQFF,TGTGCCAGCAGCCGACTAGCGGGGGGTGAGCAGTTCTTC
TRBV18,NA,TRBJ1-2,TRBD1,CASSPMDRGDGYTF,TGTGCCAGCTCACCCATGGACAGGGGAGATGGCTACACCTTC
TRBV13,NA,TRBJ2-7,NA,CASSFLASGEQYF,TGTGCCAGCAGCTTCCTAGCGAGCGGGGAGCAGTACTTC
TRBV28,NA,TRBJ2-7,NA,CASSLPPGVRYF,TGTGCCAGCAGCCTTCCCCCGGGGGTTCGGTACTTC
TRBV29-1,NA,TRBJ1-1,TRBD1,CSVRGQALDEAFF,TGCAGCGTAAGAGGACAGGCCTTAGATGAAGCTTTCTTT
TRBV7-2,NA,TRBJ2-1,TRBD2,CASSLLAGAAYNEQFF,TGTGCCAGCAGCCTACTAGCGGGAGCAGCCTACAATGAGCAGTTCTTC
TRBV9,once,TRBJ2-1,TRBD2,CASSSGETSGRKNYNEQFF,TGTGCCAGCAGCTCAGGCGAGACTAGCGGGAGGAAGAACTACAATGAGCAGTTCTTC
TRBV5-1,NA,TRBJ1-1,NA,CASSSPGRVEAFF,TGCGCCAGCAGCTCCCCGGGGAGAGTGGAAGCTTTCTTT
TRBV29-1,once,TRBJ2-7,TRBD2,CSVGWREGYEQYF,TGCAGCGTTGGGTGGCGGGAGGGATACGAGCAGTACTTC
TRBV6-5,NA,TRBJ1-2,NA,CASSLSGGGGYTF,TGTGCCAGCAGTCTGTCGGGGGGCGGTGGCTACACCTTC
TRBV10-1,NA,TRBJ2-5,NA,CASSECGGGETQYF,TGCGCCAGCAGTGAGTGTGGGGGCGGCGAGACCCAGTACTTC
TRBV7-2,NA,TRBJ2-6,NA,CASSLVANSGANVLTF,TGTGCCAGCAGCTTAGTGGCCAACTCTGGGGCCAACGTCCTGACTTTC
TRBV27,once,TRBJ2-3,TRBD1,CASSLSGTGRDTQYF,TGTGCCAGCAGTTTATCCGGGACAGGGAGAGATACGCAGTATTTT
TRBV15,NA,TRBJ2-7,NA,CATSRDQSGGLNYEQYF,TGTGCCACCAGCAGAGACCAATCCGGGGGGCTGAACTACGAGCAGTACTTC
TRBV4-1,NA,TRBJ2-2,TRBD2,CASSQEPQTSRGGELFF,TGCGCCAGCAGCCAAGAACCCCAGACTAGCCGGGGCGGGGAGCTGTTTTTT
TRBV21-1,NA,TRBJ2-1,NA,CASGASGINEQFF,TGTGCCAGCGGGGCTAGCGGGATTAATGAGCAGTTCTTC
TRBV30,NA,TRBJ2-7,TRBD1,CAWRTNTGGLTLYEQYF,TGTGCCTGGAGAACTAACACAGGGGGCCTAACCCTTTACGAGCAGTACTTC
TRBV4-1,NA,TRBJ2-7,NA,CASSQDPIWAGGQYEQYF,TGCGCCAGCAGCCAAGATCCCATTTGGGCAGGGGGGCAATACGAGCAGTACTTC
TRBV27,NA,TRBJ1-1,NA,CASSLGRNTEAFF,TGTGCCAGCAGTTTAGGCAGGAACACTGAAGCTTTCTTT
TRBV28,NA,TRBJ2-7,TRBD2,CASSPPGLAPYEQYF,TGTGCCAGCAGTCCCCCCGGACTAGCACCATACGAGCAGTACTTC
TRBV6-6,NA,TRBJ2-1,NA,CASNRELYNEQFF,TGTGCCAGCAACAGGGAACTCTACAATGAGCAGTTCTTC
TRBV19,NA,TRBJ2-5,TRBD1,CASSSRTGQETQYF,TGTGCCAGTAGTTCGAGGACAGGGCAAGAGACCCAGTACTTC